This TCR beta chain derives from a study of OX40 agonist ivuxolimab in advanced cancers. Overall study context: Checkpoint inhibitors had been given previously to 35% to 50% of patients. Points from the study as a whole: CD8+ T cells averaged more expanded clones than CD4+. At 0.1 to 3.0 mg/kg and by week 6, clonal expansion occurred in CD4+ and CD8+ blood T cells.

As regards this clone: The antigen remains undetermined.

Some clones are missing from TCRdb's copy, which holds only in-frame ones; the method was immunoSEQ multiplex PCR. Among 75,000 to 95,000 clones listed, roughly 90% were seen once. This CDR3 comprises 18 residues. Germline values: CDR1 SGHVS, CDR2 FQNEAQ. Trimming left V 0 bases short and J 2 bases short, with 17 bases between. The chain links TRBV7-8 to TRBJ1-5; TRBD1 might be the D (6 bases). This specimen was CD4+ or CD8+ T cells sorted from blood, taken in a trial of the OX40 agonist ivuxolimab. The sequence came from an adult with an advanced solid tumor such as melanoma, head and neck, liver or kidney cancer. The CDR3 here is CASSLAQGSFMGNQPQHF. The CDR3 region has the DNA TGTGCCAGCAGCTTAGCACAGGGTAGTTTTATGGGCAATCAGCCCCAGCATTTT.